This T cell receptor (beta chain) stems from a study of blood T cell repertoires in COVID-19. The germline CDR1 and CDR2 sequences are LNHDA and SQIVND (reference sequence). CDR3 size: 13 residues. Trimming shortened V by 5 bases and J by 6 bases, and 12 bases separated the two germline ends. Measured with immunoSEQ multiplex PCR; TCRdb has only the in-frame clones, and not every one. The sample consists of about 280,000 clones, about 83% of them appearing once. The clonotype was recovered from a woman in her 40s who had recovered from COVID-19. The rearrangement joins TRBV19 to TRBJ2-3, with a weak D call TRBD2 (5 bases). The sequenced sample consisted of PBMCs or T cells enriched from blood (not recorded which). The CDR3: CASSDYPSDTQYF. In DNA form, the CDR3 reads TGTGCCAGTAGTGACTACCCCTCCGATACGCAGTATTTT. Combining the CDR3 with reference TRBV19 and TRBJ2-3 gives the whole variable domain DGGITQSPKYLFRKEGQNVTLSCEQNLNHDAMYWYRQDPGQGLRLIYYSQIVNDFQKGDIAEGYSVSREKKESFPLTVTSAQKNPTAFYLCASSDYPSDTQYFGPGTRLTVL.